This TCR beta chain was sequenced in a study of blood T cells in healthy people across ages. This clonotype has more than one count but fewer than ten. The junction and the germline gene differ at one end; a read error may be behind it. The authors ran a second PCR of about 6 to 11 cycles using a sample-barcoded 5' primer and a J-beta primer mix. TCRdb passed the 5' RACE reads through MiXCR, listing each CDR3 protein once. Among around 2 million distinct CDR3 sequences listed, 39% were seen once. The receptor was derived from a human donor in good health. Sequencing was done on a sample of blood.

In DNA, the CDR3 is TGTACCAGCAGCTTCCAGGACAGGGAGAATGGCTACACCTTC. Amino acids: CTSSFQDRENGYTF. J is TRBJ1-2 and V is TRBV7-6, with 8 bases lining up with TRBD1. CDR1 and CDR2 from the germline V gene are SGHVS and FNYEAQ. This CDR3 spans 14 amino acids.